These T cell receptor beta chains were read from a single sample in a study of blood T cells in healthy people across ages. TCRdb fed the 5' RACE reads into MiXCR, producing one record per CDR3 protein. The sample holds 750,000 to 850,000 distinct CDR3 sequences, about 25% seen once. The sample was also reused in another study, on T cells of mothers and their children.

Sequences were obtained from blood. The origin of the receptors is a boy aged 10-17 years in good health. CDR3s include the opening cysteine and the closing phenylalanine or tryptophan. The D gene is left open where the match is weak. Clone sizes are given selectively: once, few, many, or a class where the clone is expanded.

d_gene,v_gene,abundance,j_gene,CDR3aa,CDR3nt
-,TRBV3-1,few,TRBJ1-5,CASSAIQGAQPQHF,TGTGCCAGCAGCGCGATTCAGGGTGCTCAGCCCCAGCATTTT
TRBD1,TRBV29-1,-,TRBJ1-4,CSVLTGGNEKLFF,TGCAGCGTCTTGACAGGGGGAAATGAAAAACTGTTTTTT
TRBD2,TRBV4-3,-,TRBJ2-1,CASSQDRNSGRFYNEQFF,TGCGCCAGCAGCCAAGATAGGAATAGCGGGAGGTTTTACAATGAGCAGTTCTTC
-,TRBV7-2,-,TRBJ2-5,CASSASGRKETQYF,TGTGCCAGCAGCGCGTCAGGGCGGAAAGAGACCCAGTACTTC
-,TRBV29-1,few,TRBJ2-5,CSVKRSETQYF,TGCAGCGTCAAGCGTTCAGAGACCCAGTACTTC
TRBD2,TRBV15,few,TRBJ2-3,CATRLAGETDTQYF,TGTGCCACCAGGCTAGCGGGAGAAACAGATACGCAGTATTTT
TRBD2,TRBV20-1,-,TRBJ2-3,CRVAGGPSTDTQYF,TGCAGGGTAGCGGGGGGGCCTAGCACAGATACGCAGTATTTT
TRBD2,TRBV7-9,few,TRBJ2-6,CASSLGGLAGIRWYSGANVLTF,TGTGCCAGCAGCTTAGGAGGTCTAGCGGGAATAAGATGGTACTCTGGGGCCAACGTCCTGACTTTC
-,TRBV7-2,few,TRBJ1-6,CASSSGRNSPLHF,TGTGCCAGCAGCTCAGGGCGGAATTCACCCCTCCACTTT
-,TRBV2,few,TRBJ1-1,CASSEAGLTEAFF,TGTGCCAGCAGTGAAGCAGGACTTACTGAAGCTTTCTTT
-,TRBV28,few,TRBJ2-5,CASSLSSPGETQYF,TGTGCCAGCAGTTTATCTTCGCCGGGGGAGACCCAGTACTTC
-,TRBV29-1,-,TRBJ2-7,CSVEDTVAGSKQYF,TGCAGCGTTGAAGATACCGTCGCAGGATCAAAGCAGTACTTC
-,TRBV5-1,few,TRBJ1-6,CASAAGDYNSPLHF,TGCGCCAGCGCCGCAGGGGATTATAATTCACCCCTCCACTTT
TRBD1,TRBV12-3/TRBV12-4,-,TRBJ2-1,CASRSDRVQPNEQFF,TGTGCCAGCAGAAGCGACAGGGTGCAACCAAATGAGCAGTTCTTC
TRBD2,TRBV7-8,few,TRBJ2-1,CASSLPEREYNEQFF,TGTGCCAGCAGTTTACCCGAGCGGGAATACAATGAGCAGTTCTTC
-,TRBV28,few,TRBJ2-7,CASSSTAAYEQYF,TGTGCCAGCAGTTCAACGGCCGCCTACGAGCAGTACTTC
-,TRBV20-1,few,TRBJ2-7,CGARGPANYEQYF,TGCGGTGCTAGAGGGCCAGCTAACTACGAGCAGTACTTC
-,TRBV2,-,TRBJ2-5,CASRWDREETQYF,TGTGCCAGCAGATGGGACCGGGAAGAGACCCAGTACTTC
-,TRBV30,-,TRBJ1-4,CAWRGEKLFF,TGTGCCTGGAGGGGAGAAAAACTGTTTTTT
TRBD1,TRBV28,few,TRBJ1-1,CASSFSGGEAFF,TGTGCCAGCAGTTTCTCAGGGGGGGAAGCTTTCTTT
-,TRBV4-1,few,TRBJ2-5,CASSQEGRRQETQYF,TGCGCCAGCAGCCAAGAAGGGCGACGGCAAGAGACCCAGTACTTC
-,TRBV3-1,few,TRBJ1-3,CASSPRGGFYSGNTIYF,TGTGCCAGCAGCCCCCGAGGGGGGTTCTACTCTGGAAACACCATATATTTT
-,TRBV20-1,-,TRBJ2-3,CSARRTEGTQYF,TGCAGTGCTAGGCGGACTGAAGGTACGCAGTATTTT
-,TRBV6-1,few,TRBJ2-2,CANRPEDSANTGELFF,TGTGCCAACCGGCCAGAGGACTCTGCGAACACCGGGGAGCTGTTTTTT
TRBD1,TRBV4-1,-,TRBJ2-7,CASSGPGTGDYEQYF,TGCGCCAGCAGCGGACCCGGGACAGGGGACTACGAGCAGTACTTC
-,TRBV29-1,-,TRBJ2-1,CSARGGGNEQFF,TGCAGCGCTCGAGGAGGTGGAAATGAGCAGTTCTTC
-,TRBV6-2/TRBV6-3,many,TRBJ2-7,CASRPTGRGEQYF,TGTGCCAGCCGCCCGACAGGACGGGGCGAGCAGTACTTC
-,TRBV24-1,many,TRBJ1-4,CATSEPGPSF,TGTGCCACCAGTGAGCCGGGACCCTCTTTT
TRBD2,TRBV29-1,many,TRBJ2-5,CSVREGLETQYF,TGCAGCGTCCGGGAGGGCCTTGAGACCCAGTACTTC
TRBD1,TRBV5-5,few,TRBJ1-4,CASSLGQGPEKLFF,TGTGCCAGCAGCTTAGGACAGGGGCCTGAAAAACTGTTTTTT
-,TRBV28,-,TRBJ2-7,CASSPPDQNYEQYF,TGTGCCAGCAGTCCACCAGACCAGAACTACGAGCAGTACTTC
TRBD1,TRBV15,-,TRBJ2-2,CATSRGDSPPGELFF,TGTGCCACCAGCAGGGGGGACAGCCCGCCCGGGGAGCTGTTTTTT
TRBD2,TRBV7-9,few,TRBJ2-4,CASSLPRPGTSGAGPKDIQYF,TGTGCCAGCAGCTTACCCCGTCCCGGGACTAGCGGGGCGGGCCCAAAAGACATTCAGTACTTC
-,TRBV15,few,TRBJ2-7,CATSSRGGDREQYF,TGTGCCACCAGCAGTCGCGGAGGGGATCGGGAGCAGTACTTC
-,TRBV7-8,-,TRBJ2-1,CASSLTMGGYNEQFF,TGTGCCAGCAGCTTAACCATGGGGGGTTACAATGAGCAGTTCTTC
TRBD2,TRBV7-8,-,TRBJ2-4,CASSPRAGGVDIQYF,TGTGCCAGCAGCCCGCGAGCGGGAGGGGTGGACATTCAGTACTTC
-,TRBV27,-,TRBJ1-5,CASTAGGAGQPQHF,TGTGCCAGCACGGCGGGGGGCGCGGGTCAGCCCCAGCATTTT
TRBD2,TRBV5-6,few,TRBJ2-4,CASSPMEPGLVDVQYF,TGTGCCAGCAGCCCGATGGAACCGGGACTAGTAGATGTTCAGTACTTC
-,TRBV25-1,few,TRBJ1-2,CASSASGVWGYTF,TGTGCCAGCAGTGCCTCAGGGGTCTGGGGCTACACCTTC
-,TRBV20-1,-,TRBJ2-1,CSATVFNEQFF,TGCAGTGCTACGGTATTCAATGAGCAGTTCTTC
-,TRBV15,-,TRBJ1-4,CATRAYEKLFF,TGTGCCACCAGAGCGTATGAAAAACTGTTTTTT
-,TRBV6-2/TRBV6-3,-,TRBJ2-7,CASSYLSRAYEQYF,TGTGCCAGCAGTTACCTCTCCAGGGCCTACGAGCAGTACTTC
TRBD1,TRBV6-5,few,TRBJ2-5,CASSLDREQYF,TGTGCCAGCAGCCTAGACAGGGAGCAGTACTTC
-,TRBV28,few,TRBJ1-4,CASSFMVPSTNEKLFF,TGTGCCAGCAGTTTCATGGTCCCCTCAACTAATGAAAAACTGTTTTTT
-,TRBV2,few,TRBJ2-1,CASSDFGTDYNEQFF,TGTGCCAGCAGTGATTTCGGGACTGATTATAATGAGCAGTTCTTC
TRBD1,TRBV7-9,-,TRBJ2-4,CASSSIGQELAKNIQYF,TGTGCCAGCAGCTCGATCGGACAGGAGCTAGCCAAAAACATTCAGTACTTC
-,TRBV6-5,few,TRBJ1-2,CASRGTAYYGYTF,TGTGCCAGCAGAGGAACAGCGTACTATGGCTACACCTTC
-,TRBV6-5,-,TRBJ1-3,CASSRGLGNTIYF,TGTGCCAGCAGTCGGGGGCTCGGAAACACCATATATTTT
-,TRBV6-5,few,TRBJ2-4,CASSYSNSPWFQYF,TGTGCCAGCAGTTACTCGAACAGCCCTTGGTTTCAGTACTTC
TRBD2,TRBV27,few,TRBJ2-5,CASSLALAGRETQYF,TGTGCCAGCAGTTTGGCACTAGCGGGACGAGAGACCCAGTACTTC
TRBD1,TRBV5-1,few,TRBJ2-1,CASSGALDRGVDEQFF,TGCGCCAGCAGCGGAGCTTTGGACAGGGGGGTTGATGAGCAGTTCTTC
-,TRBV9,-,TRBJ1-2,CASSVGTARFGYGYTF,TGTGCCAGCAGCGTAGGGACAGCCCGTTTTGGGTATGGCTACACCTTC
-,TRBV7-9,-,TRBJ1-2,CASSLTIGEVDGYTF,TGTGCCAGCAGCTTAACGATAGGGGAAGTAGATGGCTACACCTTC
-,TRBV20-1,-,TRBJ2-2,CSAQPDREGGELFF,TGCAGTGCTCAACCTGACAGGGAGGGCGGGGAGCTGTTTTTT
TRBD1,TRBV6-1,-,TRBJ2-3,CASNRRMGTGKVDTQYF,TGTGCCAGCAATAGGCGGATGGGGACAGGGAAGGTAGATACGCAGTATTTT
-,TRBV7-9,-,TRBJ2-7,CASSLMGIAYEQYF,TGTGCCAGCAGCTTAATGGGTATTGCCTACGAGCAGTACTTC
-,TRBV30,-,TRBJ2-1,CAWRTGTSYNEQFF,TGTGCCTGGAGGACCGGGACTTCTTACAATGAGCAGTTCTTC